This entry lists 6 T cell receptor beta chains sequenced from one sample in a study of T cell responses to AZD1222 COVID-19 vaccine. Some clones are missing from TCRdb's copy, which holds only in-frame ones; the method was immunoSEQ multiplex PCR. The profile shows 100,000 or so clones, roughly 89% of them singletons. The specimen was peripheral blood, collected on day 0 of AZD1222 vaccination. Every receptor here comes from an adult in good health.

The rearrangement links TRBV28 to TRBJ2-3; 10 nucleotides align to TRBD2. CDR1 is MDHEN and CDR2 is SYDVKM in the germline V gene. V lost 6 bases and J lost 2; bases outside the gene matches: 8. The CDR3 totals 16 residues. DNA of the CDR3: TGTGCCAGCAGCCCTCTAGCGGGAGACAACACAGATACGCAGTATTTT. Translation: CASSPLAGDNTDTQYF. Drawing the rest from reference TRBV28 and TRBJ2-3, the complete variable domain is DVKVTQSSRYLVKRTGEKVFLECVQDMDHENMFWYRQDPGLGLRLIYFSYDVKMKEKGDIPEGYSVSREKKERFSLILESASTNQTSMYLCASSPLAGDNTDTQYFGPGTRLTVL.

The chain joins TRBV7-8 to TRBJ2-7; 7 positions match TRBD2. CDR1 and CDR2 (germline): SGHVS, FQNEAQ. Trimming took 1 base from V and 0 from J; bases not matched to a gene: 3. CDR3 length: 15 amino acids. The CDR3, as DNA: TGTGCCAGCAGCTTAGAGGCGGGAGTCTCCTACGAGCAGTACTTC. Protein sequence: CASSLEAGVSYEQYF.

The V call is TRBV9, the J call TRBJ1-6; TRBD1 matches at 7 bases. This CDR3 comprises 15 residues. Trimming took 4 bases from V and 7 from J; bases not matched to a gene: 8. Germline-derived CDR1 and CDR2 are SGDLS and YYNGEE. CDR3 sequence reads: CASSTEGAGNSPLHF. CDR3 nucleotide sequence: TGTGCCAGCAGCACGGAGGGGGCAGGGAATTCACCCCTCCACTTT.

V gene TRBV7-6 combines with J gene TRBJ1-1, with 7 bases fitting TRBD1. J was trimmed by 1 base and V by 6 bases; bases with no gene match: 11. This CDR3 spans 16 amino acids. Germline V gene sequence: CDR1 SGHVS, CDR2 FNYEAQ. CDR3 sequence (DNA): TGTGCCAGCAGTTTCACCGACAGGGCAGGGAACACTGAAGCTTTCTTT. This translates into CASSFTDRAGNTEAFF.

This clone has only a few counts. This chain links TRBV6-2 or TRBV6-3 with TRBJ2-7, with a tentative D call TRBD2 (6 bases). Germline lookup yields CDR1 MNHEY and CDR2 SVGEGT. This CDR3 is built from 15 residues. The V gene lost 5 bases and the J gene lost 4 bases, with 18 bases spanning the gap. Written as DNA, the CDR3 is TGTGCCAGCAGTAAGTGGGGGGAGTTCCGTTACGAGCAGTACTTC. Translating gives CASSKWGEFRYEQYF.

The genes are TRBV7-2 and TRBJ1-3; tentative D call: TRBD1 (5 bases). CDR1 and CDR2 (germline): SGHTA, FQGNSA. The V gene lost 5 bases and the J gene lost 1 base, with 15 bases spanning the gap. The CDR3 runs 16 residues. Here the CDR3 DNA reads TGTGCCAGCAGCCCCGCAGGGTCCTTTTCTGGAAACACCATATATTTT. Its protein is CASSPAGSFSGNTIYF.